This TCR beta chain appears in the sequencing data of a study of OX40 agonist ivuxolimab in advanced cancers. The method was immunoSEQ multiplex PCR; TCRdb's version includes in-frame clones alone and lacks a portion of them. This sample has 90,000 to 130,000 clones, with approximately 89% found just once. The junction had 7 bases not matched to a gene; V was cut back by 6 bases and J by 2 bases. CDR3 length: 14 residues. The germline CDR1 and CDR2 sequences are SGHRS and YFSETQ. The origin of this receptor is an adult with an advanced solid tumor such as melanoma, head and neck, liver or kidney cancer. The sequenced sample was CD4+ or CD8+ T cells sorted from blood, obtained in a trial of the OX40 agonist ivuxolimab. The chain combines TRBV5-1 with TRBJ2-7; the match to TRBD2 covers 8 bases. The CDR3 loop reads CASKSETSAYEQYF. CDR3 in DNA: TGCGCCAGCAAGTCCGAGACTAGCGCCTACGAGCAGTACTTC.